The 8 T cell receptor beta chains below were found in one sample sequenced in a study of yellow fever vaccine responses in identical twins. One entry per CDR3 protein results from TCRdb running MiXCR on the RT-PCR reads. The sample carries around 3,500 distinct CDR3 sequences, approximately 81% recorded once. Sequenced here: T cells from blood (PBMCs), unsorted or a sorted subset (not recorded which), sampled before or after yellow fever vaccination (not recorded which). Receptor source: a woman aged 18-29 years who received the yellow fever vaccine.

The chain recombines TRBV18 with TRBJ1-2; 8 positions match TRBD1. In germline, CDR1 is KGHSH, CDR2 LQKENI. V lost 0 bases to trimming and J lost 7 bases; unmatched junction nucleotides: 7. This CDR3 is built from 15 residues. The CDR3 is CASSPPGQGAGGYTF. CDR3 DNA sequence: TGTGCCAGCTCACCACCCGGGCAGGGGGCAGGTGGCTACACCTTC.

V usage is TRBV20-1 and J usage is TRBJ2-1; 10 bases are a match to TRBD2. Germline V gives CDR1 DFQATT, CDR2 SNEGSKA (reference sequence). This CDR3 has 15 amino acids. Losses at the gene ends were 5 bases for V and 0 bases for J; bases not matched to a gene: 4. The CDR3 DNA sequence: TGCAGTGCTCTTAGCGGGGGGAGCTCCTACAATGAGCAGTTCTTC. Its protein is CSALSGGSSYNEQFF.

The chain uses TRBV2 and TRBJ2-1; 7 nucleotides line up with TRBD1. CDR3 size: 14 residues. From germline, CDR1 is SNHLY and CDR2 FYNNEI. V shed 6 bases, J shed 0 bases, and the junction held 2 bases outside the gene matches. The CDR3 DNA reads TGTGCCAGCAGACAGGGGAGCTCCTACAATGAGCAGTTCTTC. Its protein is CASRQGSSYNEQFF.

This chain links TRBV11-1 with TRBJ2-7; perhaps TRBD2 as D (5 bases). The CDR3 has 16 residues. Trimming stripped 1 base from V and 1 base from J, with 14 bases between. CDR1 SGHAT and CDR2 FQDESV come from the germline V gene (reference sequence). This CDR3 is CASSLETGLGSYEQYF. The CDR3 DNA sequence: TGTGCCAGCAGCTTAGAAACGGGATTAGGGTCCTACGAGCAGTACTTC.

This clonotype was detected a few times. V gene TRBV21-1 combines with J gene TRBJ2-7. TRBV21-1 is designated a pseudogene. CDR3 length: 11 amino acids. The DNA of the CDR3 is TGTGCCGGTTCCTCTGGATACGAGCAGTACGTC. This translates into CAGSSGYEQYV.

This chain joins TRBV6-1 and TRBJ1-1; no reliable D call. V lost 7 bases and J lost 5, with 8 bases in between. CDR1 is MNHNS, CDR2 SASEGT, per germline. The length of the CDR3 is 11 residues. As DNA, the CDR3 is TGTGCCAGCACCTTGGGGACTGAAGCTTTCTTT. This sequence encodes CASTLGTEAFF.

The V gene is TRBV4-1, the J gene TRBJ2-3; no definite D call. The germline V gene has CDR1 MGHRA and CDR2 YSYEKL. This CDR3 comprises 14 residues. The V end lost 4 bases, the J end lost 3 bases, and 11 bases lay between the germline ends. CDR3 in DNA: TGCGCCAGCAGCCGTGGGCCTTCGACAGATACGCAGTATTTT. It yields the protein CASSRGPSTDTQYF.

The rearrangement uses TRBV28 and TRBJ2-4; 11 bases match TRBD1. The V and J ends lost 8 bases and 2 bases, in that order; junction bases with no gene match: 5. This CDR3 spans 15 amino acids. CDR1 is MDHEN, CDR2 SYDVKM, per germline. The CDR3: CASYGQGASKNIQYF. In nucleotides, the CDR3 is TGTGCCAGCTATGGACAGGGGGCTTCCAAAAACATTCAGTACTTC.